Following are 5 T cell receptor beta chains from one sample sequenced in a study of shared clonotypes between healthy human individuals. Cells designated naive CD8 were CD45RO-negative and were positively selected for CCR7, with terminally differentiated effector memory CD45RA+ cells excluded. Generated by immunoSEQ multiplex PCR, the TCRdb table keeps only in-frame clones and is missing some. This sample has some 2,100,000 clones, with approximately 94% found just once. Sequences were obtained from naive CD8+ T cells from PBMCs. The source is a man between 18 and 35 years old in good health. Some clones in this sample may be carry-over from other donors' samples.

The chain combines TRBV7-6 with TRBJ2-6, with 10 bases lining up with TRBD2. The CDR3 has 18 amino acids. The junction had 9 bases not matched to a gene; V was cut back by 7 bases and J by 0 bases. The germline CDR1 and CDR2 sequences are SGHVS and FNYEAQ. CDR3 sequence (DNA): TGTGCCAGCACCATCTTAGCGGGAGGTAGCTCTGGGGCCAACGTCCTGACTTTC. It translates to CASTILAGGSSGANVLTF.

This chain links TRBV5-8 with TRBJ1-5; no firm D call. CDR3 size: 15 residues. V lost 0 bases to trimming and J lost 2 bases, with 9 bases between them. Germline V CDR1 and CDR2: SGHTS, YDEGEE. CDR3 sequence reads: CASSLVGIGNQPQHF. CDR3 nucleotides: TGTGCCAGCAGCTTGGTAGGGATTGGCAATCAGCCCCAGCATTTT.

The V gene is TRBV28, the J gene TRBJ2-5; 7 nucleotides align to TRBD1. The ends lost 5 bases at V and 1 base at J; junction bases unmatched: 10. This CDR3 region has 16 residues. In germline, CDR1 is MDHEN, CDR2 SYDVKM. This CDR3 is CASSSPWDSLQETQYF. CDR3 DNA sequence: TGTGCCAGCAGTAGCCCTTGGGACAGTCTCCAAGAGACCCAGTACTTC.

CDR3 in amino acids: CASRLDRGQDIQYF. As DNA, the CDR3 is TGTGCCAGCAGACTCGACAGGGGGCAGGACATTCAGTACTTC. V is TRBV28 and J is TRBJ2-4, with 10 bases that match TRBD1. The length of the CDR3 is 14 residues. Germline values: CDR1 MDHEN, CDR2 SYDVKM. V lost 6 bases, J lost 8 bases, and 7 bases stayed unmatched.

The chain joins TRBV19 to TRBJ2-2, with TRBD1 as a possible D gene (5 bases). The CDR3 runs 14 residues. Germline V CDR1 and CDR2: LNHDA, SQIVND (reference sequence). V lost 3 bases and J 7 bases, leaving 12 bases between the germline ends. CDR3 residues: CASSIGQGFGELFF. In DNA form, the CDR3 reads TGTGCCAGTAGTATTGGACAAGGGTTCGGGGAGCTGTTTTTT.